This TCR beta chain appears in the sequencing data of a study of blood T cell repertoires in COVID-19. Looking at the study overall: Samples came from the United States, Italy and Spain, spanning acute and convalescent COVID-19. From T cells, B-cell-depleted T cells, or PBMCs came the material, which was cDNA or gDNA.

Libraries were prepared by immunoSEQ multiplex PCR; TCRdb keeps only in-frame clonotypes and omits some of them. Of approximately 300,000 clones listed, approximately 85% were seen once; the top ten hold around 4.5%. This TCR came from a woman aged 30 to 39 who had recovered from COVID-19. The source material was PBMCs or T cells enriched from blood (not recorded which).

The CDR3 sequence is CASSLDWGGSGGETQYF. The CDR3 DNA sequence: TGTGCCAGCAGCTTAGATTGGGGCGGGAGTGGGGGAGAGACCCAGTACTTC. This chain uses TRBV11-2 with TRBJ2-5; 7 nucleotides agree with TRBD2. V gave up 0 bases and J gave up 4 bases; unmatched junction bases: 11. Per germline, CDR1 SGHAT and CDR2 FQNNGV. The CDR3 extends over 17 amino acids.